The T cell receptor (beta chain) under discussion was sequenced for a study of T cells after yellow fever vaccination. Study summary: Low-cell-number fractions underwent preparation using SMART-Seq v4 Ultra Low Input. Findings and caveats of the study: Repertoires obtained by FACS sorting could include abundant clonotypes that entered as contaminants from the bulk population.

Germline V gene lookup returns CDR1 KGHSH and CDR2 LQKENI. V was pared by 6 bases and J by 7 bases, with 11 bases of the junction left unmatched. The CDR3 covers 15 residues. Production of TCR cDNA was by 5'RACE template switching, which also added a universal primer site and UMIs. TCRdb reprocessed the 5' RACE reads with MiXCR, giving one entry per CDR3 protein. The table has about 550,000 distinct CDR3 sequences, 15% to 20% seen once. This clonotype was observed a few times. Antigen unknown. This sequence originates from a man aged 30 to 39 who received the YFV17D yellow fever vaccine. The rearrangement links TRBV18 to TRBJ2-1, with TRBD1 matching over 8 bases. Sequenced material: PBMCs, taken 15 days after the yellow fever booster vaccination. In DNA, the CDR3 is TGTGCCAGCTCGCTGACCGGGACAGGTAGGAATGAGCAGTTCTTC. Amino acid sequence: CASSLTGTGRNEQFF.